Listed below are T cell receptor beta chains from one sample, sequenced in a study of T-cell reconstitution after alpha-beta-depleted transplantation in children. MiXCR was run by TCRdb on the PCR reads, yielding one entry per CDR3 protein. The data contain under 140,000 distinct CDR3 sequences, about a tenth of them singletons. The sequenced sample was PBMCs from the stem cell graft donor, obtained from the stem cell graft. The receptors derive from a human donor who donated a stem cell graft to a child with acute lymphoblastic leukemia. The conserved cysteine and the conserved F or W are not part of the CDR3 here.

V: TRBV5-6
CDR3: ASSIGLAGGFHEQY

V: TRBV12-3/TRBV12-4
CDR3: ASSLAGGNTIY

V: TRBV6-5
CDR3: ASSYSTPGNQPQH

V: TRBV9
CDR3: ASSPMPLDRATYEQY

V: TRBV4-1
CDR3: AGGAGSDNEQF

V: TRBV5-1
CDR3: ASFGPNPYEQY

V: TRBV20-1
CDR3: SARIRENSPLH

V: TRBV11-1
CDR3: ASSLVRTGPATNEKLF

V: TRBV7-2
CDR3: ASRFGTGYEQY

V: TRBV15
CDR3: ATSRTQGADTQY

V: TRBV7-9
CDR3: ASSLRGYGANVLT

V: TRBV5-5
CDR3: ASSLVGLDEKLF

V: TRBV5-1
CDR3: ASSSPSGTRSTDEQF

V: TRBV5-1
CDR3: ASSPVEHQETQY

V: TRBV7-2
CDR3: ASSFSSGGETQY

V: TRBV4-3
CDR3: ASSQEVVGGTGYT

V: TRBV9
CDR3: ASSVSSGGGTGELF

V: TRBV12-3/TRBV12-4
CDR3: ASSTRTARGQETQY

V: TRBV10-3
CDR3: AISESTGQGADNEQF

V: TRBV7-2
CDR3: ASSLNRVNTIY

V: TRBV27
CDR3: ASRDSSYYGYT

V: TRBV14
CDR3: ASSHGQGVMDTQY

V: TRBV20-1
CDR3: SASRRGQRSGANVLT

V: TRBV28
CDR3: ASSSLTFNYGYT

V: TRBV6-1
CDR3: ASRDRGQMNTEAF

V: TRBV12-3/TRBV12-4
CDR3: ASSLRVGILPQY

V: TRBV10-3
CDR3: AIRPERANTEAF

V: TRBV5-1
CDR3: ASNLGAYSTDTQY

V: TRBV5-1
CDR3: ASSSFSGVSYNEQF

V: TRBV3-1
CDR3: ASSQDAGRTLQETQY

V: TRBV12-3/TRBV12-4
CDR3: ASSLSRGPETQY

V: TRBV5-1
CDR3: ASSYKETQY

V: TRBV11-3
CDR3: ASSLVGQGPGSYNEQF

V: TRBV6-5
CDR3: ASSYSAGVRQPQH